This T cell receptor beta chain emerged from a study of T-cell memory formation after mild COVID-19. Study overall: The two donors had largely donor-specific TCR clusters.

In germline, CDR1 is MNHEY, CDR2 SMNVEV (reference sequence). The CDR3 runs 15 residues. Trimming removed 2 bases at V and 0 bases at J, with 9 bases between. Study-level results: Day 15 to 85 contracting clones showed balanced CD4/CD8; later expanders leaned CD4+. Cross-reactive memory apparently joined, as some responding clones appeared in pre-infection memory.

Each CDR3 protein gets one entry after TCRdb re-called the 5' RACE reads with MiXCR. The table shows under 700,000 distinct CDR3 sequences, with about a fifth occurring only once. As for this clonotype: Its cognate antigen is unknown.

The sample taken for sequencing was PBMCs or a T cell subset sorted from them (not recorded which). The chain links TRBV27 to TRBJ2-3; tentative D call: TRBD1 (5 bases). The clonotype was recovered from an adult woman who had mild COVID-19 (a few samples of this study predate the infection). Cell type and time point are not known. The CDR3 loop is CASSLSRVSTDTQYF. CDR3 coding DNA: TGTGCCAGCAGTTTAAGCAGGGTCAGCACAGATACGCAGTATTTT.